This T cell receptor (beta chain) was recovered during a study of blood T cell repertoires in COVID-19. Study information: Material from acute and convalescent COVID-19 was sourced from the United States, Italy and Spain. From T cells, B-cell-depleted T cells, or PBMCs came the material, which was cDNA or gDNA.

Authors' methods: For nucleated cells, counts were estimated from reference gene primer amplification. Repertoires were generated with immunoSEQ multiplex PCR, while TCRdb's copy carries only in-frame clones and drops some. V and J calls and clone size follow that table, whereas D and trimming were derived from the DNA. The sample holds 80,000 to 100,000 clones; more than 70% are singletons and the top ten take roughly a quarter. The length of the CDR3 is 11 residues. CDR1 is DFQATT, CDR2 SNEGSKA, per germline (reference sequence). The ends were cut back, 4 bases at V and 4 bases at J, with 7 bases in the middle.

Sequencing was carried out using peripheral blood. This chain connects TRBV20-1 to TRBJ1-2; D ambiguous. This clonotype was sampled from a man between 65 and 85 years old with acute or convalescent COVID-19. The CDR3 DNA sequence: TGCAGTGCTATGAGAGCCTATGGCTACACCTTC. Amino acid sequence: CSAMRAYGYTF.